Below, 6 T cell receptor beta chains from the same sample are listed, as sequenced in a study of monozygotic twins with inflammatory bowel disease. TCRdb reanalyzed the 5' RACE reads and collapses them to one entry per CDR3 protein, without DNA. In all, the sample yields 150,000 to 200,000 distinct CDR3 sequences. The sample comprised blood. Receptors originate from a human donor with ulcerative colitis or Crohn's disease, or a healthy co-twin of an affected twin (not recorded which).

The rearrangement links TRBV20-1 to TRBJ2-4; no DNA is available, so the TRBD1 call from TCRdb remains unchecked. This CDR3 is 16 amino acids long. CDR1 and CDR2 (germline): DFQATT, SNEGSKA (reference sequence). The chain's CDR3 is CSASSPTPEAKNIQYF.

This rearrangement joins TRBV5-4 to TRBJ2-6. Germline V gives CDR1 SGHNT, CDR2 YYREEE (reference sequence). The CDR3 has 15 amino acids. The CDR3 reads CASSFAGTGANVLTF. Looking up the rest from reference TRBV5-4 and TRBJ2-6 gives the full variable domain: ETGVTQSPTHLIKTRGQQVTLRCSSQSGHNTVSWYQQALGQGPQFIFQYYREEENGRGNFPPRFSGLQFPNYSSELNVNALELDDSALYLCASSFAGTGANVLTFGAGSRLTVL.

This sequence joins TRBV15 and TRBJ1-1; TCRdb gives TRBD1 as the D gene, but with no DNA this cannot be confirmed. The CDR3 spans 15 residues. CDR1 and CDR2 (germline): LNHNV, YYDKDF (reference sequence). The CDR3 reads CATSREDSPTFEAFF. Variable domain in full (rest from reference TRBV15 and TRBJ1-1): DAMVIQNPRYQVTQFGKPVTLSCSQTLNHNVMYWYQQKSSQAPKLLFHYYDKDFNNEADTPDNFQSRRPNTSFCFLDIRSPGLGDTAMYLCATSREDSPTFEAFFGQGTRLTVV.

The rearrangement uses TRBV20-1 and TRBJ1-2; TCRdb designates TRBD1, a call that cannot be tested without DNA. Per germline, CDR1 DFQATT and CDR2 SNEGSKA (reference sequence). The CDR3 length is 16 residues. CDR3 amino acids: CSARDFGTGTTYGYTF.

The chain couples TRBV4-3 to TRBJ1-1. CDR3 length: 16 residues. Germline V gene lookup returns CDR1 LGHNA and CDR2 YSLEER. CDR3 loop: CASSQDQAGPNTEAFF.

The rearrangement uses TRBV29-1 and TRBJ2-7. CDR1 is SQVTM and CDR2 is ANQGSEA in the germline V gene. The CDR3 is made up of 11 amino acids. CDR3 protein: CSVAGFPEQYF.